This T cell receptor (beta chain) was documented in a study of shared clonotypes between healthy human individuals. Across the study: CD4 naive and memory got three plates each, CD8 naive two, CD8 memory one.

Germline V gene lookup returns CDR1 MDHEN and CDR2 SYDVKM. The CDR3 is made up of 14 amino acids. With 4 bases clipped from V and 6 bases from J, the junction kept 5 bases outside the gene matches. Method: immunoSEQ multiplex PCR; TCRdb's copy keeps in-frame clones and lacks some. The sample shows approximately 98,000 clones, 68% of them seen only once. The receptor was derived from a woman under 40 in good health. Source material: memory CD8+ T cells sorted from blood. Specified subset: CD45RO+ cells pooled with CCR7-negative TemRA cells. The chain employs TRBV28 and TRBJ2-1, with TRBD1 identical over 8 bases. CDR3: CASSSGQVINEQFF. Here the CDR3 DNA reads TGTGCCAGCAGTTCGGGACAGGTAATCAATGAGCAGTTCTTC.